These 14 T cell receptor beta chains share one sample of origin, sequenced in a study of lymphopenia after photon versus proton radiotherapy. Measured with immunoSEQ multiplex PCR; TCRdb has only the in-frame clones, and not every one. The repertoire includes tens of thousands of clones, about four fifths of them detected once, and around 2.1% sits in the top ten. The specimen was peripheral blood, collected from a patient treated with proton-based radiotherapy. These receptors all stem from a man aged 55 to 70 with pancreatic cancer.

CDR3 region: CASSPWTGAGYTF. CDR3 DNA sequence: TGCGCCAGCAGCCCCTGGACAGGGGCCGGCTACACCTTC. The J gene is TRBJ1-2, the V gene TRBV5-1; TRBD1 agrees at 9 bases. The CDR3 runs to 13 residues. V was pared by 4 bases and J by 8 bases, with 6 bases of the junction left unmatched. Germline V gene data show CDR1 as SGHRS and CDR2 as YFSETQ.

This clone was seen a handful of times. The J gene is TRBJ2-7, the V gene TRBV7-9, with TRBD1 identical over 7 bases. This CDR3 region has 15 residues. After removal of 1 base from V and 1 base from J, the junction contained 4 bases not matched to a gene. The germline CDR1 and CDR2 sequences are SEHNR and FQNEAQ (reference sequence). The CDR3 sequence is CASSLGGTESYEQYF. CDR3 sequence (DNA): TGTGCCAGCAGCTTAGGTGGGACAGAGTCCTACGAGCAGTACTTC.

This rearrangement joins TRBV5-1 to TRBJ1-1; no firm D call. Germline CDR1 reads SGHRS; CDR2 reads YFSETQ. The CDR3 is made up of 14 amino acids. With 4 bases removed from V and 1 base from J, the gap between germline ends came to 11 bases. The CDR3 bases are TGCGCCAGCAGCCCGCGAGGGAGGAACACTGAAGCTTTCTTT. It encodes CASSPRGRNTEAFF.

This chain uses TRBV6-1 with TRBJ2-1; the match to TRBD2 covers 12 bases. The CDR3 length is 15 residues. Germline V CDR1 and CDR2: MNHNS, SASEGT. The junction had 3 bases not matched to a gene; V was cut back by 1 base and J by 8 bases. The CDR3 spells CASSEVTSGSDEQFF. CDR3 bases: TGTGCCAGCAGTGAAGTGACTAGCGGGAGTGATGAGCAGTTCTTC.

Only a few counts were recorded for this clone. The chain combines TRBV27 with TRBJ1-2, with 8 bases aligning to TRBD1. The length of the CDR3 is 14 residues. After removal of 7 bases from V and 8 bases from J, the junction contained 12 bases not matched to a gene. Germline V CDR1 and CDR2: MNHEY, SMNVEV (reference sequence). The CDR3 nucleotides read TGTGCCAGCACCAGGGCAGGGGGCGACCGCGGCTACACCTTC. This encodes CASTRAGGDRGYTF.

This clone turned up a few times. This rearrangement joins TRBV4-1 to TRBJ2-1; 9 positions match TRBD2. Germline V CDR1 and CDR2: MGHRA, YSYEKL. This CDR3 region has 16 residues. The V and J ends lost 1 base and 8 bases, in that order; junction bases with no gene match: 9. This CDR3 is CASSQVGAGGHHEQFF. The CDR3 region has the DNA TGCGCCAGCAGCCAAGTTGGGGCGGGAGGGCATCATGAGCAGTTCTTC.

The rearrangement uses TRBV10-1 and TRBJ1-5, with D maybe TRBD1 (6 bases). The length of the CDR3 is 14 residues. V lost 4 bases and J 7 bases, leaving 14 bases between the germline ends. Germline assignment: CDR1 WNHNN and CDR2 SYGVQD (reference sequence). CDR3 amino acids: CASSAQGFGQPQHF. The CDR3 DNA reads TGCGCCAGCAGTGCACAGGGTTTTGGCCAGCCCCAGCATTTT.

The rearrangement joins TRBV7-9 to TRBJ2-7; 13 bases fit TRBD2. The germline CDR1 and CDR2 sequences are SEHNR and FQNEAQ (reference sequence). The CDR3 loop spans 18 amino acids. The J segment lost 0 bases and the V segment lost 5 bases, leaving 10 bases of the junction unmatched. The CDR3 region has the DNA TGTGCCAGCAGCCCAAGAGGGACTAGCGGGACCCTCTCCTACGAGCAGTACTTC. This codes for CASSPRGTSGTLSYEQYF.

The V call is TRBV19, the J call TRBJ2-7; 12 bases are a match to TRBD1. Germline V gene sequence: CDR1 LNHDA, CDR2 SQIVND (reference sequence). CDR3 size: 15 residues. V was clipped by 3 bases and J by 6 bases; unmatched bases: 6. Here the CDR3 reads CASSMGQGAFVEQYF. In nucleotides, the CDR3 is TGTGCCAGTAGTATGGGACAGGGGGCCTTTGTCGAGCAGTACTTC.

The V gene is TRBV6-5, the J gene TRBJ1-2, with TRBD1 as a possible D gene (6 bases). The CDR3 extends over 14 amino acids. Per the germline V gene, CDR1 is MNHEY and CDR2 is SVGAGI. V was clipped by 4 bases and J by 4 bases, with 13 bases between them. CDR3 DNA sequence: TGTGCCAGCAGTTCGTCCACAGGGCCCTATGGCTACACCTTC. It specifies CASSSSTGPYGYTF.

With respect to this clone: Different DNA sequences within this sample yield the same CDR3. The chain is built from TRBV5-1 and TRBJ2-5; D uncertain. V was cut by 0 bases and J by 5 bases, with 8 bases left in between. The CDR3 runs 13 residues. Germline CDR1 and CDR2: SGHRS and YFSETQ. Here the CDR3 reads CASSLGGSETQYF. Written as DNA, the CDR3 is TGCGCCAGCAGCTTGGGTGGTAGTGAGACCCAGTACTTC.

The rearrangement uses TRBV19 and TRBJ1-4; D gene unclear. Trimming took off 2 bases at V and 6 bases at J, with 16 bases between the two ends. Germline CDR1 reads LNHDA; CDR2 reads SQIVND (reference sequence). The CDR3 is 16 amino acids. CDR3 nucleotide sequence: TGTGCCAGTAGTATAAATGGTCCGGGAAGTGATGAAAAACTGTTTTTT. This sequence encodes CASSINGPGSDEKLFF.

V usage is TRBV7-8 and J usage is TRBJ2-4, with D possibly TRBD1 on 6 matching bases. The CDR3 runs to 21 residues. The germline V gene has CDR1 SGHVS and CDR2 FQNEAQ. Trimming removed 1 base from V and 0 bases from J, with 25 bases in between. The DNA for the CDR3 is TGTGCCAGCAGCTTAGAGGCCTCGGGACACACCACCTTTTCAGCCAAAAACATTCAGTACTTC. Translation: CASSLEASGHTTFSAKNIQYF.

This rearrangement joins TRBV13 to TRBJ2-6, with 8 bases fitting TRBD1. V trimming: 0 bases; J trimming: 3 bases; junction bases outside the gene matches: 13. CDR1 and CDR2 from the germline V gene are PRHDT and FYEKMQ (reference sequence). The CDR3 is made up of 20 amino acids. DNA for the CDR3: TGTGCCAGCAGCTTAGGTTCTATTGGGTCAGGGGGCTATGGGGCCAACGTCCTGACTTTC. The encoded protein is CASSLGSIGSGGYGANVLTF. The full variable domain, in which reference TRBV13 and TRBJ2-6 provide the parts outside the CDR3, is AAGVIQSPRHLIKEKRETATLKCYPIPRHDTVYWYQQGPGQDPQFLISFYEKMQSDKGSIPDRFSAQQFSDYHSELNMSSLELGDSALYFCASSLGSIGSGGYGANVLTFGAGSRLTVL.